Each of the 30 T cell receptor beta chains below was sequenced from the same sample in a study of blood T cells in healthy people across ages (dated by TCRdb to between 2014 and 2016). Library prep was done by 5' RACE. Sequencer: Illumina HiSeq 2500. A second PCR of about 6 to 11 cycles was run with a J-beta primer mix and a sample-barcoded 5' primer. TCRdb passed the public sequencing reads through fastp at Q25 and MiXCR, retaining productive beta sequences. Records with the same CDR3 protein are collapsed into one entry carrying the most frequent genes and DNA. This sample holds hundreds of thousands of distinct CDR3 sequences; around 45% were observed only once. The biggest ten clones account for approximately 32% of the sample. The sample consisted of blood. Receptors originate from a woman aged 60-75 years in good health.

This clonotype was recorded only once. The chain combines TRBV5-1 with TRBJ2-3; 8 nucleotides line up with TRBD1. From germline, CDR1 is SGHRS and CDR2 YFSETQ. The CDR3 has 17 residues. V shed 4 bases, J shed 1 base, and the junction held 11 bases outside the gene matches. The CDR3 reads CASSVGTGAVGTDTQYF. CDR3 sequence (DNA): TGCGCCAGCAGCGTCGGGACAGGCGCCGTCGGCACAGATACGCAGTATTTT.

For this clonotype: Mismatch with germline at one junction end may stem from a read error. The chain employs TRBV18 and TRBJ2-1; D not certain. This CDR3 is built from 13 residues. CDR1 is KGHSH, CDR2 LQKENI, per germline. CDR3 nucleotides: TGTGCCAGCGCACCAAGGTCCTACAATGAGCAGTTCTTC. Translation: CASAPRSYNEQFF. The full variable domain, rest sourced from reference TRBV18 and TRBJ2-1, is NAGVMQNPRHLVRRRGQEARLRCSPMKGHSHVYWYRQLPEEGLKFMVYLQKENIIDESGMPKERFSAEFPKEGPSILRIQQVVRGDSAAYFCASAPRSYNEQFFGPGTRLTVL.

This clonotype was seen more than once but under ten times. The rearrangement links TRBV20-1 to TRBJ2-3, with a possible D match to TRBD2 (8 bases). Trimming left V 5 bases short and J 2 bases short, with 20 bases between. Per the germline V gene, CDR1 is DFQATT and CDR2 is SNEGSKA (reference sequence). The CDR3 loop spans 16 amino acids. The CDR3 DNA reads as TGCAGTGCTCCCGGAGGGGGCGGGAGGAACACAGATACGCAGTATTTT. This encodes CSAPGGGGRNTDTQYF.

The table lists this clonotype with many counts. The chain combines TRBV4-2 with TRBJ2-6; D might be TRBD2 (7 bases). The V and J ends lost 0 bases and 0 bases respectively, with 12 bases between them. Germline CDR1 and CDR2: LGHNA and YNFKEQ. The CDR3 extends over 18 amino acids. For the CDR3, the DNA is TGTGCCAGCAGCCAAGATGGGGGGGCGTCCTCTGGGGCCAACGTCCTGACTTTC. Amino acids: CASSQDGGASSGANVLTF.

This clonotype was counted between two and nine times. The DNA is left out, because the CDR3 cannot be placed on it with certainty; the CDR3 is given as TCRdb lists it. The rearrangement links TRBV4-2 to TRBJ1-4; the table calls TRBD1, which could not be checked here. From its first to its last residue, the CDR3 has 14 amino acids. Germline loops: CDR1 LGHNA, CDR2 YNFKEQ. CDR3: CASSQDRLERELFF.

This clonotype was counted between two and nine times. This rearrangement joins TRBV7-2 to TRBJ2-7, with TRBD2 matching over 8 bases. Unmatched junction bases numbered 7, after V lost 5 bases and J lost 4 bases. CDR3 size: 14 residues. CDR1 is SGHTA, CDR2 FQGNSA, per germline. CDR3 in DNA: TGTGCCAGCAGCCCACAGCGGGAGTCGTACGAGCAGTACTTC. This codes for CASSPQRESYEQYF. Supplemented by reference TRBV7-2 and TRBJ2-7, the full variable domain reads GAGVSQSPSNKVTEKGKDVELRCDPISGHTALYWYRQSLGQGLEFLIYFQGNSAPDKSGLPSDRFSAERTGGSVSTLTIQRTQQEDSAVYLCASSPQRESYEQYFGPGTRLTVT.

Only a few counts were recorded for this clonotype. The V gene is TRBV7-2, the J gene TRBJ2-7, with D perhaps matching TRBD2 (6 bases). Between the trimmed V and J ends, which lost 1 base and 5 bases, there was a span of 12 bases. CDR1 is SGHTA and CDR2 is FQGNSA in the germline V gene. CDR3 length equals 14 residues. The CDR3 protein is CASSLDGSLDEQYF. CDR3 DNA sequence: TGTGCCAGCAGCTTAGACGGGAGTCTGGACGAGCAGTACTTC.

This chain uses TRBV28 with TRBJ1-5; 7 bases line up with TRBD1. The CDR3 is 17 residues long. V shed 5 bases, J shed 3 bases, and the junction held 13 bases outside the gene matches. Germline assignment: CDR1 MDHEN and CDR2 SYDVKM. The CDR3 bases are TGTGCCAGCAGTCCCCCCGACAGGGAAGTTGACAATCAGCCCCAGCATTTT. Translating it yields CASSPPDREVDNQPQHF.

The chain employs TRBV27 and TRBJ2-6, with D uncertain. The germline gives CDR1 MNHEY, CDR2 SMNVEV (reference sequence). The length of the CDR3 is 18 residues. Trimming stripped 2 bases from V and 0 bases from J, with 14 bases between. In DNA form, the CDR3 reads TGTGCCAGCAGTTTAAATCCACAACGGTTCTCTGGGGCCAACGTCCTGACTTTC. Protein product: CASSLNPQRFSGANVLTF.

The chain recombines TRBV30 with TRBJ2-1; TRBD1 matches at 8 bases. This CDR3 spans 17 amino acids. Germline V lookup: CDR1 GTSNPN, CDR2 SVGIG (reference sequence). After removal of 3 bases from V and 2 bases from J, the junction contained 12 bases not matched to a gene. In nucleotides, the CDR3 is TGTGCCTGGAGGCAGGTCGGGACAGGCCTGACCTACAATGAGCAGTTCTTC. It is translated as CAWRQVGTGLTYNEQFF.

CDR3 coding DNA: TGCAGCGTTGAAGTAAAGGAATCGAACACCGGGGAGCTGTTTTTT. The encoded protein is CSVEVKESNTGELFF. The chain uses TRBV29-1 and TRBJ2-2; D remains unclear. CDR1 and CDR2 (germline): SQVTM, ANQGSEA. The CDR3 sequence is 15 residues long. The V end lost 1 base, the J end lost 0 bases, and 9 bases lay between the germline ends.

The V call is TRBV29-1, the J call TRBJ1-2, with TRBD1 identical over 7 bases. The CDR3 extends over 17 amino acids. V lost 6 bases and J lost 3; bases outside the gene matches: 19. The germline CDR1 and CDR2 sequences are SQVTM and ANQGSEA. The CDR3 DNA reads as TGCAGCGTGCGAACTGACGGTCACAGGGGACGAGACTATGGCTACACCTTC. It translates to CSVRTDGHRGRDYGYTF. Drawing the rest from reference TRBV29-1 and TRBJ1-2, the complete variable domain is SAVISQKPSRDICQRGTSLTIQCQVDSQVTMMFWYRQQPGQSLTLIATANQGSEATYESGFVIDKFPISRPNLTFSTLTVSNMSPEDSSIYLCSVRTDGHRGRDYGYTFGSGTRLTVV.

In this sample, this clonotype turned up a few times. The J gene is TRBJ2-3, the V gene TRBV9, with 11 nucleotides matching TRBD2. V dropped 2 bases and J dropped 3; count of bases not matched to a gene: 2. CDR1 SGDLS and CDR2 YYNGEE come from the germline V gene. CDR3 length: 15 amino acids. This chain's CDR3 is CASSVGLAVTDTQYF. As DNA, the CDR3 is TGTGCCAGCAGCGTGGGACTAGCGGTAACAGATACGCAGTATTTT.

There are a few counts of this clonotype. The V gene is TRBV29-1, the J gene TRBJ2-1; TRBD2 matches at 12 bases. This CDR3 is built from 17 residues. Per the germline V gene, CDR1 is SQVTM and CDR2 is ANQGSEA. Trimming took 4 bases from V and 2 from J; bases not matched to a gene: 9. For the CDR3, the DNA is TGCAGCGTTGGCTTACTAGCGGGAGGAGGGGCCTACAATGAGCAGTTCTTC. Amino acid sequence: CSVGLLAGGGAYNEQFF.

The chain recombines TRBV20-1 with TRBJ2-3; D remains unclear. Trimming took 4 bases from V and 3 from J, leaving 17 bases between them. The germline V gene has CDR1 DFQATT and CDR2 SNEGSKA (reference sequence). The CDR3 totals 15 residues. The CDR3 DNA reads as TGCAGTGCTACATCGGGTCAGGACGAGACAGATACGCAGTATTTT. It yields the protein CSATSGQDETDTQYF.

This clonotype was observed a few times. The V call is TRBV7-9, the J call TRBJ1-6, with D possibly being TRBD1 (6 bases). Trimming pared 5 bases from V and 5 bases from J, leaving 16 bases between. The V gene's germline CDR1 is SEHNR and CDR2 FQNEAQ (reference sequence). The CDR3 sequence is 16 residues long. CDR3 sequence reads: CASSGPRGLNNSPLHF. The DNA for the CDR3 is TGTGCCAGCAGCGGCCCCAGGGGACTTAATAATTCACCCCTCCACTTT.

The chain couples TRBV20-1 to TRBJ2-2; D is unresolved. The V and J ends lost 6 bases and 8 bases respectively, with 22 bases between them. The CDR3 is 15 amino acids. Germline loops: CDR1 DFQATT, CDR2 SNEGSKA (reference sequence). The CDR3 DNA reads TGCAGTGCCGTAAAGAGCGACTTGATGACAGGGGAGCTGTTTTTT. This codes for CSAVKSDLMTGELFF.

The chain combines TRBV9 with TRBJ2-2; possible D gene TRBD1, 6 bases. The germline gives CDR1 SGDLS, CDR2 YYNGEE. The CDR3 has 16 residues. Trimming left V 0 bases short and J 5 bases short, with 14 bases between. The CDR3 region is CASSVATGRGTGELFF. The DNA of the CDR3 is TGTGCCAGCAGCGTAGCTACAGGGAGAGGAACCGGGGAGCTGTTTTTT.

The chain couples TRBV5-1 to TRBJ2-1; 8 bases are shared with TRBD2. Looked up from germline, CDR1 is SGHRS and CDR2 is YFSETQ. CDR3 length: 15 amino acids. The V and J ends lost 6 bases and 0 bases, in that order; junction bases with no gene match: 5. The CDR3 reads CASTGGSSSYNEQFF. CDR3 coding DNA: TGCGCCAGCACGGGGGGGAGCAGCTCCTACAATGAGCAGTTCTTC.

This clonotype was seen a handful of times. The chain combines TRBV5-6 with TRBJ2-2; 11 bases align to TRBD2. V lost 4 bases and J lost 2; bases outside the gene matches: 4. Looked up from germline, CDR1 is SGHDT and CDR2 is YYEEEE. This CDR3 is 16 amino acids long. CDR3 bases: TGTGCCAGCAGCACCGGGACTAGCGGAAACACCGGGGAGCTGTTTTTT. Protein sequence: CASSTGTSGNTGELFF.

The CDR3 reads CSADGGVDTQYF. The CDR3 DNA is TGCAGTGCGGACGGGGGGGTGGATACGCAGTATTTT. The V and J genes are TRBV20-1 and TRBJ2-3, with 8 positions matching TRBD2. This CDR3 has 12 residues. J was trimmed by 6 bases and V by 6 bases; bases with no gene match: 5. CDR1 DFQATT and CDR2 SNEGSKA come from the germline V gene (reference sequence).

The rearrangement joins TRBV3-1 to TRBJ2-6; D possibly corresponds to TRBD2 (6 bases). Trimming took off 1 base at V and 0 bases at J, with 22 bases between the two ends. Germline CDR1 reads LGHDT; CDR2 reads YNNKEL (reference sequence). The CDR3 is 21 residues long. This CDR3 reads CASSQVRRVRAKDSGANVLTF. The CDR3 DNA reads TGTGCCAGCAGCCAAGTACGGAGGGTCAGGGCAAAAGACTCTGGGGCCAACGTCCTGACTTTC.

The chain is built from TRBV7-2 and TRBJ2-3; D gene unclear. Trimming shortened V by 5 bases and J by 2 bases, and 5 bases separated the two germline ends. The CDR3 spans 12 residues. CDR1 and CDR2 from the germline V gene are SGHTA and FQGNSA. CDR3 sequence: CASSTFTDTQYF. Written as DNA, the CDR3 is TGTGCCAGCAGCACATTCACAGATACGCAGTATTTT.

The chain joins TRBV29-1 to TRBJ1-4; weak D call: TRBD1 (5 bases). Trimming stripped 7 bases from V and 5 bases from J, with 11 bases between. The CDR3 loop spans 12 amino acids. From germline, CDR1 is SQVTM and CDR2 ANQGSEA. DNA of the CDR3: TGCAGCGGGCGGGGGGGGAATGAAAAACTGTTTTTT. This sequence encodes CSGRGGNEKLFF.

On this clonotype: A much larger clone lies one base from this, so it may be a read error. The chain is built from TRBV28 and TRBJ1-2, with 8 bases lining up with TRBD1. The germline V gene has CDR1 MDHEN and CDR2 SYDVKM. V was pared by 5 bases and J by 5 bases, with 7 bases of the junction left unmatched. The CDR3 has 14 residues. The CDR3 DNA reads TGTGCCAGCAGTGTCGGGACAGGCATATATGGCTACACCTTC. This translates into CASSVGTGIYGYTF.

This chain uses TRBV2 with TRBJ1-1; TRBD1 matches 9 bases. The V gene end was trimmed by 8 bases and the J gene end by 1 base; junction bases not matched to a gene: 5. The CDR3 is 14 residues long. CDR1 is SNHLY, CDR2 FYNNEI, per germline. The CDR3 DNA reads TGTGCCAGCGGGTCGGACAGGGGGAACACTGAAGCTTTCTTT. This sequence encodes CASGSDRGNTEAFF. Full variable domain (outside the CDR3, taken from reference TRBV2 and TRBJ1-1): EPEVTQTPSHQVTQMGQEVILRCVPISNHLYFYWYRQILGQKVEFLVSFYNNEISEKSEIFDDQFSVERPDGSNFTLKIRSTKLEDSAMYFCASGSDRGNTEAFFGQGTRLTVV.

The V call is TRBV19, the J call TRBJ1-1; D not certain. The germline CDR1 and CDR2 sequences are LNHDA and SQIVND (reference sequence). The CDR3 extends over 13 amino acids. V dropped 1 base and J dropped 4 bases, with 7 bases sitting between them. The CDR3 region is CASSIGGSTEAFF. The CDR3, as DNA: TGTGCCAGTAGTATAGGAGGGTCCACTGAAGCTTTCTTT.

The rearrangement joins TRBV5-1 to TRBJ2-2, with TRBD2 matching 10 bases. CDR1 is SGHRS and CDR2 is YFSETQ in the germline V gene. V was pared by 3 bases and J by 1 base, with 3 bases of the junction left unmatched. The CDR3 has 16 residues. The CDR3 loop reads CASSWTSGENTGELFF. DNA of the CDR3: TGCGCCAGCAGCTGGACTAGCGGAGAGAACACCGGGGAGCTGTTTTTT.

This clonotype was seen more than once but under ten times. V is TRBV5-1 and J is TRBJ1-1; tentative D call: TRBD1 (5 bases). Germline lookup yields CDR1 SGHRS and CDR2 YFSETQ. V gave up 4 bases and J gave up 4 bases, with 14 bases separating them. The CDR3 has 14 amino acids. CDR3 sequence (DNA): TGCGCCAGCAGCCTGGACGGGGGGAGCACTGAAGCTTTCTTT. Translating gives CASSLDGGSTEAFF. Supplemented by reference TRBV5-1 and TRBJ1-1, the full variable domain reads KAGVTQTPRYLIKTRGQQVTLSCSPISGHRSVSWYQQTPGQGLQFLFEYFSETQRNKGNFPGRFSGRQFSNSRSEMNVSTLELGDSALYLCASSLDGGSTEAFFGQGTRLTVV.

This clonotype was found a few times. The genes are TRBV4-2 and TRBJ2-7; the D gene is possibly TRBD2 (6 bases). With the DNA end fitting TRBJ2-5 better, the J assignment may be wrong. Looked up from germline, CDR1 is LGHNA and CDR2 is YNFKEQ. The CDR3 extends over 14 amino acids. The CDR3 sequence: CASSQDRGTETQYF. CDR3 sequence (DNA): TGTGCCAGCAGCCAAGATCGCGGGACAGAGACCCAGTACTTC.